These 10 T cell receptor beta chains originate from one sample sequenced in a study of patients and donors after allogeneic stem cell transplantation. TCRdb re-derived calls from the RT-PCR reads in MiXCR, one entry per CDR3 protein. The sample consists of hundreds of thousands of distinct CDR3 sequences, around 16% of them appearing once. Material: blood, either unsorted or a sorted T cell fraction (not recorded which). The receptors come from a human donor who was either an allogeneic HSCT recipient or a stem cell or donor lymphocyte infusion donor (not recorded which). It is not recorded whose cells these are; they may come from a transplant donor.

The chain employs TRBV9 and TRBJ2-7; no reliable D call. Trimming left V 4 bases short and J 1 base short, with 12 bases between. The germline CDR1 and CDR2 sequences are SGDLS and YYNGEE. This CDR3 contains 14 residues. The CDR3 here is CASSPSRSSYEQYF. In DNA, the CDR3 is TGTGCCAGCAGCCCTTCCAGGTCATCCTACGAGCAGTACTTC.

This clonotype was seen many times. This chain connects TRBV12-3 or TRBV12-4 to TRBJ2-4; D not certain. The CDR3 extends over 16 amino acids. V was clipped by 3 bases and J by 0 bases, with 12 bases between them. DNA for the CDR3: TGTGCCAGCAGTTTCGGCCGAAATCGAGCCAAAAACATTCAGTACTTC. It is translated as CASSFGRNRAKNIQYF.

The chain couples TRBV20-1 to TRBJ1-2, with D tentatively TRBD1 (5 bases). V was trimmed by 0 bases and J by 6 bases, leaving 11 bases between them. The CDR3 contains 13 residues. Germline V gene sequence: CDR1 DFQATT, CDR2 SNEGSKA (reference sequence). CDR3 bases: TGCAGTGCTAGAGACCAGTGGGGACATGGCTACACCTTC. Its protein is CSARDQWGHGYTF.

This chain links TRBV4-3 with TRBJ1-1, with D unresolved. V lost 1 base, J lost 4 bases, and 7 bases lay in between. The CDR3 totals 13 residues. Per the germline V gene, CDR1 is LGHNA and CDR2 is YSLEER. The CDR3 DNA sequence: TGCGCCAGCAGCCAAGGGGTCGGCACTGAAGCTTTCTTT. It codes for CASSQGVGTEAFF.

V and J are TRBV11-3 and TRBJ2-3, with 8 bases matching TRBD2. Germline CDR1 SGHNT, CDR2 YENEEA. There are 16 residues in the CDR3. The J segment lost 0 bases and the V segment lost 2 bases, leaving 4 bases of the junction unmatched. CDR3 sequence: CASSLRTSRSTDTQYF. As DNA, the CDR3 is TGTGCCAGCAGCTTACGGACTAGCCGTAGCACAGATACGCAGTATTTT.

The rearrangement uses TRBV14 and TRBJ2-6; D is undetermined. Trimming left V 1 base short and J 4 bases short, with 11 bases between. The CDR3 contains 16 residues. CDR1 is SGHDN, CDR2 FVKESK, per germline. The chain's CDR3 is CASSQVAGSGANVLTF. The CDR3 coding sequence is TGTGCCAGCAGCCAAGTGGCAGGCTCAGGGGCCAACGTCCTGACTTTC.

The chain recombines TRBV7-2 with TRBJ2-1; 7 bases map to TRBD2. Trimming cost V 5 bases and J 10 bases; bases outside gene matches: 17. Germline-derived CDR1 and CDR2 are SGHTA and FQGNSA. This CDR3 spans 16 amino acids. CDR3 in amino acids: CASSPNAGTISQEQFF. The CDR3 bases are TGTGCCAGCAGCCCTAATGCCGGGACTATCAGTCAGGAGCAGTTCTTC.

The chain couples TRBV20-1 to TRBJ1-5; tentative D call: TRBD1 (6 bases). Germline-derived CDR1 and CDR2 are DFQATT and SNEGSKA (reference sequence). The V gene lost 3 bases and the J gene lost 0 bases, with 12 bases spanning the gap. CDR3 length: 15 residues. CDR3 region: CSARIATGSNQPQHF. CDR3 nucleotides: TGCAGTGCTAGGATAGCGACAGGTAGCAATCAGCCCCAGCATTTT.

This clonotype turned up a few times. V and J are TRBV20-1 and TRBJ2-7, with 8 nucleotides matching TRBD2. Germline V CDR1 and CDR2: DFQATT, SNEGSKA (reference sequence). The CDR3 runs 15 residues. Trimming at V came to 5 bases and at J to 4 bases, leaving 13 bases not matched to a gene. The CDR3, as DNA: TGCAGTGCTCCAAGGGCGGGGGGCTCCCATTACGAGCAGTACTTC. Amino acids: CSAPRAGGSHYEQYF.

Many counts were recorded for this clonotype. The chain recombines TRBV14 with TRBJ1-2; no clear D gene. V was trimmed by 2 bases and J by 5 bases, leaving 12 bases between them. Germline values: CDR1 SGHDN, CDR2 FVKESK. The CDR3 contains 14 residues. CDR3 protein: CASSQSSQRYGYTF. Written as DNA, the CDR3 is TGTGCCAGCAGCCAAAGCTCCCAGAGATATGGCTACACCTTC.